The clone carrying this T cell receptor beta chain has just a few counts. The antigen remains unidentified. The CDR3 is 15 residues long. V lost 4 bases to trimming and J lost 5 bases; unmatched junction nucleotides: 9. The data originate from a study of post-analysis software for immune sequencing data. Overall study: As for disease course, relapsing-remitting, secondary progressive and progressive-relapsing multiple sclerosis were all included.

Broader study findings: Four to six TRBV segments (TRBV5-6, TRBV5-1 and TRBV20-1 among them) occurred more frequently in patients than in controls.

Built from TCR beta cDNA, the libraries had unique molecular identifiers in them. MiXCR was run by TCRdb on the PCR reads, yielding one entry per CDR3 protein. Here the sample spans about 560,000 distinct CDR3 sequences, about 40% being singletons. This chain links TRBV12-3 or TRBV12-4 with TRBJ2-3, with TRBD2 matching over 7 bases. The sequenced material came from blood. The TCR comes from a girl aged 10 to 17 with multiple sclerosis. CDR3 loop: CASSSTSVPGDTQYF. As DNA, the CDR3 is TGTGCCAGCAGTTCAACTAGCGTGCCTGGAGATACGCAGTATTTT.